The 17 T cell receptor beta chains below all came from one sample that was sequenced in a study of cytomegalovirus exposure and HLA in healthy donors (TCRdb year 2017). Library creation used the immunoSEQ multiplex PCR assay. The table was pulled from immuneACCESS by TCRdb, which kept in-frame rearrangements only. Such tables lose some clones; where checked, under half of the loss comes from unresolved V genes, and the rest has no known cause. The table for this sample lists 150,000 to 200,000 clones; roughly 81% of them were counted only once. The ten most abundant clones make up about 1.2% of the sample. Sequenced material: PBMCs. The receptor set was obtained from a woman under 40 in good health and CMV-seronegative.

This chain uses TRBV15 with TRBJ1-1; unclear D gene. Germline V gene data show CDR1 as LNHNV and CDR2 as YYDKDF (reference sequence). CDR3 length equals 15 residues. V was trimmed by 1 base and J by 1 base, leaving 10 bases between them. CDR3 region: CATSRGGAANTEAFF. The CDR3, as DNA: TGTGCCACCAGCAGAGGGGGAGCGGCGAACACTGAAGCTTTCTTT.

The chain recombines TRBV11-2 with TRBJ2-7; perhaps TRBD2 as D (5 bases). This CDR3 spans 13 amino acids. Trimming removed 1 base at V and 7 bases at J, with 11 bases between. CDR1 and CDR2 (germline): SGHAT, FQNNGV. The CDR3 is CASSLVLAIEQYF. The CDR3 nucleotides are TGTGCCAGCAGCTTAGTCCTAGCTATTGAGCAGTACTTC.

The chain uses TRBV5-1 and TRBJ2-7; TRBD2 matches at 9 bases. The CDR3 loop spans 17 amino acids. V gave up 3 bases and J gave up 0 bases; unmatched junction bases: 10. Germline V gene sequence: CDR1 SGHRS, CDR2 YFSETQ. The CDR3 here is CASSWTSVSLSSYEQYF. The CDR3 DNA reads TGCGCCAGCAGCTGGACTAGCGTGTCCTTAAGCTCCTACGAGCAGTACTTC. Looking up the rest from reference TRBV5-1 and TRBJ2-7 gives the full variable domain: KAGVTQTPRYLIKTRGQQVTLSCSPISGHRSVSWYQQTPGQGLQFLFEYFSETQRNKGNFPGRFSGRQFSNSRSEMNVSTLELGDSALYLCASSWTSVSLSSYEQYFGPGTRLTVT.

This clone was recorded once. CDR3 amino acids: CASSARDRGPGGYTF. The DNA of the CDR3 is TGTGCCAGCAGTGCCCGGGACAGGGGTCCGGGAGGCTACACCTTC. The V call is TRBV2, the J call TRBJ1-2; TRBD1 agrees at 10 bases. J was trimmed by 8 bases and V by 4 bases; bases with no gene match: 10. Germline V lookup: CDR1 SNHLY, CDR2 FYNNEI. CDR3 length equals 15 residues.

This chain uses TRBV28 with TRBJ1-2, with D possibly matching TRBD1 (5 bases). The CDR3 has 15 residues. The germline V gene encodes CDR1 MDHEN and CDR2 SYDVKM. The V and J ends lost 6 bases and 0 bases respectively, with 14 bases between them. CDR3 DNA sequence: TGTGCCAGCAGGTCGAGTGGGACTCCTAACTATGGCTACACCTTC. This gives the protein CASRSSGTPNYGYTF.

The chain uses TRBV6-4 and TRBJ1-2; unclear D gene. The germline V gene has CDR1 MRHNA and CDR2 SNTAGT. V lost 1 base, J lost 5 bases, and 20 bases lay in between. CDR3 length: 17 residues. CDR3 DNA sequence: TGTGCCAGCAGTGACTTCGTTTCTCGACCTCCCAGGTATGGCTACACCTTC. Translated, it gives CASSDFVSRPPRYGYTF.

J is TRBJ2-5 and V is TRBV27; the match to TRBD2 covers 7 bases. CDR1 is MNHEY, CDR2 SMNVEV, per germline (reference sequence). This CDR3 region has 15 residues. J gave up 2 bases and V 3 bases, and 6 bases lay outside the gene matches. In DNA, the CDR3 is TGTGCCAGCAGTTTTTCGAGCGGGGTTCAAGAGACCCAGTACTTC. Translated, it gives CASSFSSGVQETQYF.

The V and J genes are TRBV29-1 and TRBJ1-1; 7 nucleotides agree with TRBD1. The germline V gene has CDR1 SQVTM and CDR2 ANQGSEA. V lost 7 bases to trimming and J lost 0 bases; unmatched junction nucleotides: 5. This CDR3 contains 13 residues. This CDR3 reads CSGSTGVNTEAFF. In DNA, the CDR3 is TGCAGCGGCTCAACAGGGGTGAACACTGAAGCTTTCTTT.

This clone came up once. The chain carries TRBV5-1 and TRBJ1-3, with D maybe TRBD1 (6 bases). Trimming left V 4 bases short and J 0 bases short, with 11 bases between. Germline CDR1 and CDR2: SGHRS and YFSETQ. The CDR3 has 15 amino acids. The CDR3 protein is CASSQGGSSGNTIYF. The DNA of the CDR3 is TGCGCCAGCAGCCAAGGGGGTAGCTCTGGAAACACCATATATTTT.

CDR3: CASSDDRSGNTIYF. The CDR3 coding sequence is TGCGCCAGCAGCGACGACAGGTCTGGAAACACCATATATTTT. The chain combines TRBV5-1 with TRBJ1-3, with a possible D match to TRBD1 (6 bases). Germline assignment: CDR1 SGHRS and CDR2 YFSETQ. Trimming left V 4 bases short and J 1 base short, with 9 bases between. CDR3 length: 14 residues.

In its sample, this clone was seen once. The chain has TRBV15 and TRBJ1-3, with D tentatively TRBD1 (5 bases). Germline assignment: CDR1 LNHNV and CDR2 YYDKDF (reference sequence). This CDR3 region has 16 residues. The germline V and J ends were trimmed by 0 bases and 2 bases, with 11 bases remaining between them. The CDR3 region has the DNA TGTGCCACCAGCAGAGATCAAGGGGTCGCTGGAAACACCATATATTTT. Its protein product is CATSRDQGVAGNTIYF.

V and J are TRBV7-6 and TRBJ2-5, with TRBD1 as a possible D gene (6 bases). V gave up 5 bases and J gave up 5 bases, with 12 bases separating them. The CDR3 runs to 13 residues. The germline V gene encodes CDR1 SGHVS and CDR2 FNYEAQ. The CDR3 DNA is TGTGCCAGCAGCCCCCTGAGGGGGGAGACCCAGTACTTC. Translating gives CASSPLRGETQYF. Full variable domain (rest looked up from reference TRBV7-6 and TRBJ2-5): GAGVSQSPRYKVTKRGQDVALRCDPISGHVSLYWYRQALGQGPEFLTYFNYEAQQDKSGLPNDRFSAERPEGSISTLTIQRTEQRDSAMYRCASSPLRGETQYFGPGTRLLVL.

The J gene is TRBJ2-3, the V gene TRBV6-6; 10 nucleotides align to TRBD2. The germline V gene has CDR1 MNHNY and CDR2 SVGAGI (reference sequence). This CDR3 has 16 residues. Trimming at V came to 2 bases and at J to 5 bases, leaving 7 bases not matched to a gene. CDR3 protein: CASSYKSGGAEDTQYF. For the CDR3, the DNA is TGTGCCAGCAGTTACAAGAGCGGGGGGGCGGAAGATACGCAGTATTTT.

This chain uses TRBV7-9 with TRBJ1-5, with 8 nucleotides matching TRBD1. Trimming at V came to 1 base and at J to 6 bases, leaving 5 bases not matched to a gene. Germline V CDR1 and CDR2: SEHNR, FQNEAQ (reference sequence). The length of the CDR3 is 15 residues. The CDR3 is CASSLGNRGVQPQHF. The DNA of the CDR3 is TGTGCCAGCAGCTTAGGCAACAGGGGGGTTCAGCCCCAGCATTTT.

CDR3 nucleotides: TGTGCCAGCAGCACACAGTATAGCAATCAGCCCCAGCATTTT. Translation gives CASSTQYSNQPQHF. The V and J genes are TRBV6-1 and TRBJ1-5; D is unclear. CDR1 is MNHNS and CDR2 is SASEGT in the germline V gene. The CDR3 spans 14 residues. The V end lost 6 bases, the J end lost 0 bases, and 9 bases lay between the germline ends.

The genes are TRBV30 and TRBJ2-1; TRBD1 matches at 7 bases. Germline CDR1 reads GTSNPN; CDR2 reads SVGIG (reference sequence). The CDR3 has 15 residues. The V gene end was trimmed by 5 bases and the J gene end by 1 base; junction bases not matched to a gene: 8. The CDR3 bases are TGTGCCTGGGGGCCGCAGGGGGTGTCCTACAATGAGCAGTTCTTC. This gives the protein CAWGPQGVSYNEQFF.

The chain links TRBV5-1 to TRBJ1-1, with 7 bases identical to TRBD1. The CDR3 extends over 14 amino acids. V lost 0 bases to trimming and J lost 10 bases; unmatched junction nucleotides: 9. CDR1 SGHRS and CDR2 YFSETQ come from the germline V gene. DNA of the CDR3: TGCGCCAGCAGCTTGGAATTGACAGGGCGTGGAGCTTTCTTT. It translates to CASSLELTGRGAFF.